Listed below are T cell receptor beta chains from one sample, sequenced in a study of T cells in Graves' hyperthyroidism and ophthalmopathy. One entry per CDR3 protein, called by TCRdb with MiXCR from the multiplex PCR reads. The repertoire holds roughly 710,000 distinct CDR3 sequences, with about 35% as singletons. Sequenced material: blood. All receptors come from a woman between 35 and 50 years old with Graves' hyperthyroidism. Each CDR3 is given with its conserved first and last residue. A D gene is named only where the DNA matches it firmly. Clone size is shown for a subset of rows, as once, few, many or a class of expanded clone.

J | size | D | V | DNA | CDR3
TRBJ2-7 | . | . | TRBV6-6 | TGTGCTGCTGCAGAGGGTTATTACGAGCAGTACTTC | CAAAEGYYEQYF
TRBJ1-6 | many | TRBD1 | TRBV2 | TGTGCCAGCGGGACAGGGGATTCACCCCTCCACTTT | CASGTGDSPLHF
TRBJ2-7 | . | . | TRBV12-3/TRBV12-4 | TGTGCCAGCAGTCCCCCGGGACACTCCTACGAGCAGTACTTC | CASSPPGHSYEQYF
TRBJ1-2 | . | TRBD1 | TRBV29-1 | TGCAGCGTTGAACGACAGGGCTACGTAACCTATGGCTACACCTTC | CSVERQGYVTYGYTF
TRBJ1-5 | . | TRBD1 | TRBV15 | TGTGCCACCGGCATGGGACAGGCGTCCCAGCATTTT | CATGMGQASQHF
TRBJ1-1 | few | . | TRBV4-3 | TGCGCCAGCAGCCAAGAAAGGGAGTCTCAGGGTCGGGCTTTCTTT | CASSQERESQGRAFF
TRBJ1-4 | . | . | TRBV7-8 | TGTGCCAGCAGTTTAGGCCCCGCAGGGACCGGTGAAAAACTGTTTTTT | CASSLGPAGTGEKLFF
TRBJ1-1 | many | . | TRBV7-2 | TGTGCCAGCAACCGACAGGACCCGAACACTGAAGCTTTCTTT | CASNRQDPNTEAFF
TRBJ2-5 | . | TRBD2 | TRBV20-1 | TGCAGTGCAGACCTAGCGGGAGTTGCAGATACGCAGTACTTC | CSADLAGVADTQYF
TRBJ2-5 | many | . | TRBV20-1 | TGCAGTGCTAGGGCTTATCGATACCAGGCTGGAGAGACCCAGTACTTC | CSARAYRYQAGETQYF
TRBJ1-2 | . | . | TRBV7-2 | TGTGCCAGCGCCCGGTCCGCGGCGAACAAGGACGATGATGGCTACACCTTC | CASARSAANKDDDGYTF
TRBJ2-5 | . | . | TRBV6-2/TRBV6-3 | TGTGCCAGCAGTAGGAGGGGTGGAGAAGAGACCCAGTACTTC | CASSRRGGEETQYF
TRBJ1-1 | . | TRBD1 | TRBV14 | TGTGCCGGCAGTCAACAGGGGCTGGGAACTGAAGCTTTCTTT | CAGSQQGLGTEAFF
TRBJ2-5 | many | TRBD1 | TRBV7-8 | TGTGCCAGCAGCTTACTTCCGGACAGGGGGGTCCAAGAGACCCAGTACTTC | CASSLLPDRGVQETQYF
TRBJ2-3 | . | . | TRBV10-3 | TGTGCCATCAGTGCCTTCGGGGGGCGGCTGGATACGCAGTATTTT | CAISAFGGRLDTQYF
TRBJ1-2 | . | TRBD1 | TRBV20-1 | TGCAGTGCTAGGGGACAGCCAAACTATGGCTACACCTTC | CSARGQPNYGYTF
TRBJ1-2 | many | . | TRBV2 | TGTGCCAGCAGTGGGGGATCCAATGGGGGTGGCTACACCTTC | CASSGGSNGGGYTF
TRBJ1-1 | few | . | TRBV19 | TGTGCCAGTACGACGAAGTTTAGGGGGAACGCTGAAGCTTTCTTT | CASTTKFRGNAEAFF